This paragraph covers one TCR beta chain sequence. Its cognate antigen has yet to be identified. No quality values exist for individual bases; no much larger clone is one base distant. The germline V gene sets CDR1 to SNHLY and CDR2 to FYNNEI. The CDR3 goes from the cysteine to the phenylalanine over 15 residues. Kept here is only the CDR3 DNA, which spans 45 bases and is read in frame from base 1. V and J are trimmed by 2 bases and 8 bases, and the gene matches miss 9 bases of the junction. Library preparation employed the immunoSEQ multiplex PCR assay. For the multiplex PCR, a mixture combining 60 forward primers for TCR Vbeta segments and 13 reverse primers for TCR Jbeta segments was used. The CDR3 region of rearranged TCR beta genes was amplified from genomic DNA with a multiplex PCR assay. On the Illumina HiSeq System, the amplified TCR beta libraries were sequenced as 87-base-pair reads. Under the source paper's analysis protocol: Across the roughly 640 repertoires, a later analysis counted 80 million or so unique TCR beta chains, 8.5 million to 12 million of which were shared by at least two donors. Raw reads were error-corrected and collapsed into unique sequences with a nearest-neighbor algorithm that merged closely related sequences to remove PCR and sequencing errors. To assign V, D and J gene segments, CDR3 sequences were aligned to IMGT reference sequences. For a sequence to be retained, a match of at least six nucleotides was required to both a V gene segment and a J gene segment. Rearrangements were classified as productive when the CDR3 lacked stop codons and remained in frame with V and J, and all other rearrangements were classified as non-productive. CDR3 was defined according to IMGT convention as the region running from the second conserved V-encoded cysteine to the conserved J-encoded phenylalanine. The earlier analysis of 587 of the donors excluded sequences that lacked an unambiguous match to a single V gene segment. An earlier analysis of roughly 590 of the donors called V segments functional above 56.7% productive rearrangements and segregating when the between-donor standard deviation exceeded 5%. A statistical classification framework was built to diagnose cytomegalovirus status from the catalog of TCR beta chain sequences. V and J gene assignment, in a later analysis, came from comparing TCR nucleotide sequences with IMGT/GENE-DB human TR gene sequences. The TCRdist pipeline was used in a later analysis to assign CDR3 sequences and most-parsimonious VDJ recombination scenarios. In a later analysis, each TCR beta chain was defined by its CDR3 amino acid sequence together with its V-gene family, and reads without a unique V-gene family were excluded. As a way to deal with suspected cross-contamination and a sequencing artifact, a later analysis dropped hundreds of nucleotide sequences that were highly shared and had low generation probability. A later analysis calculated a clonal expansion index for each public chain from normalized within-repertoire ranks of inferred template counts. In a later analysis, generation probabilities were computed using a VDJ recombination model fitted to out-of-frame rearrangements, and the results were checked against IGoR. A later analysis scored TCR-TCR, TCR-HLA and TCR-CMV co-occurrence with hypergeometric tests, applying a repertoire-size bias correction to TCR pairs. In a later analysis, false discovery rates were estimated by permuting HLA or CMV assignments 20 times. In a later analysis, co-occurring TCRs were grouped using DBSCAN, and TCRdist sequence similarity was added for clustering within HLA-allele-positive subsets. Repertoires with fewer than 30,000 or more than 120,000 public chains were left out of co-occurrence clustering, as were about five repertoires with anomalous nucleotide sharing. In its TCRdb copy, this immuneACCESS table keeps in-frame sequences only and misses some clones. Where compared with another copy, unresolved V genes explain less than half of these, and the others have no known cause. V and J calls and clone size follow that table, whereas D and trimming were derived from the DNA. The sample data list more than 90,000 clones, and 65% to 85% of these were observed just once. The leading ten clones occupy about 4% of the sample.

The data stem from a study of cytomegalovirus exposure and HLA in healthy donors (TCRdb year 2017). The study in broad terms: According to an earlier analysis of several hundred of the donors, roughly 180 million T cells yielded 90 million to 140 million unique TCR beta sequences and 276 Gb of sequence data. About 300 gigabases of sequencing data and about 92 million unique TCR sequences made up an early release that covered roughly 670 HLA-typed donors. Of the 350 to 450 genotyped donors, 81% were placed in the genetic ancestry cluster associated with self-reported Caucasian donors. The study was designed to test whether signatures of past pathogen exposure could be identified by cataloging public T cell receptors. The study used immunosequencing to profile the T cell repertoires of approximately 640 subjects and linked those repertoires to cytomegalovirus serostatus. A separate validation cohort of roughly 130 different subjects was used in addition to the roughly 720-subject first cohort. To predict cytomegalovirus infection status, the study combined high-throughput TCR immunosequencing, statistical association of individual TCRs with disease status, and machine learning. A later analysis re-examined previously published TCR beta repertoires from roughly 650 donors and added high-resolution HLA genotyping to investigate patterns of TCR occurrence. Rather than using new phenotypic data, the later analysis identified candidate immune exposures from TCR beta sequences and from how often those sequences occurred across donors. An earlier analysis of approximately 630 of the donors applied high-throughput TCR beta sequencing to assess whether each TCR beta V gene segment acted as functional or pseudogenic. Donor age, sex, ethnicity and CMV serostatus were collected together with the repertoire data. Genome-wide SNP genotypes for about 60% of the 666 donors were used in a later genetic analysis, which treated that subset as a discovery cohort. All discovery cohort repertoires had been generated on a single sequencing platform. HLA typing included class I and class II loci at four-digit resolution. Typing coverage differed by locus: A, B, C, DRB1 and DQB1 were typed in roughly 629-640 donors, DQA1 in around 500, DPA1 in some 600, and DPB1 in 472. A handful of DR-DQ haplotypes were handled as single units for association and clustering because linkage in the cohort was strong. Across 300 to 500 genotyped donors of the cohort, an average of roughly 200,000 unique TCR beta nucleotide sequences per donor were sequenced, and about a sixth of those sequences were non-productive.

The paper as a whole reports these results and caveats: In vitro tests confirmed that a few of the cytomegalovirus-associated TCR beta chains recognize cytomegalovirus antigens. The authors suggested that the approach could potentially be generalized to other disease states and immunological phenotypes. The only immune exposure information available for the cohort was CMV serostatus. In a later analysis, the rate of TCR association differed among HLA loci, with DRB1 alleles having the most associated TCRs and HLA-C alleles having the fewest. At a false discovery rate of 0.05, a later analysis linked about 17,000 TCR beta sequences to specific HLA alleles. In a later analysis, HLA-associated TCR beta chains were found to be more clonally expanded and to have lower generation probabilities than equally common non-associated chains. HLA typing was unavailable for some donors at each locus, so association tests used only the typed subset. A later analysis found that most CMV-associated TCR beta chains appeared HLA-restricted, with HLA associations seemingly driven largely by CMV exposure. A later analysis reported that several top co-occurrence clusters appeared linked to parvovirus B19, influenza, CMV and Epstein-Barr virus. In a later genetic analysis, a missense DCLRE1C variant was associated with V-gene and J-gene trimming of TCR beta chains, and the association was replicated in an independent cohort. Roughly uniform sequencing depth across donors was assumed in presence/absence analyses, although this assumption may not hold. A further reported finding was that TCR beta sequences accurately predicted the HLA-A and HLA-B alleles for most subjects in the first cohort. The cohort was sequenced for TCR beta chains only, and without alpha or paired-chain data the features that could be detected were limited. Most TCR sequences were observed very rarely across donors, whereas some public TCRs were present in many individuals. Because counts were too low, about 18 rarely observed V segments, including chromosome 9 orphons, were excluded from the earlier analysis of fewer than 650 of the donors. In the study, some 180 TCR beta chains were listed as associated with cytomegalovirus. A cluster of highly shared sequence variants was judged likely to represent a technical artifact of the sequencing pipeline. Linkage disequilibrium might explain the correlated functional status among segregating V segments, but an unknown experimental factor could not be excluded. The classifier was reported to diagnose cytomegalovirus status with high specificity and sensitivity in both the original cohort and the validation cohort. Broadly in line with IMGT annotations, most TCR beta V segments showed up in productive rearrangements about 87% or about 30% of the time in an earlier analysis of 587 of the donors. According to a later genetic analysis, donors in an Asian-associated ancestry cluster had fewer N-insertions in productive TCRs than the approximately 670-donor mean. Because the 87-base-pair reads could not distinguish some IMGT-functional V segments, including TRBV6-2 and TRBV6-3, those segments were excluded. When HLA alleles, especially DR and DQ, strongly co-occurred, TCR associations were difficult to assign to individual alleles.

The cohort was made up of about 670 healthy bone marrow donors. Cohort members were all nominally healthy when sampled, although unrecorded immune exposures were likely present. The donor was CMV seronegative and belonged to the group of 352 seronegative cohort members. Each donor provided a peripheral blood sample, and peripheral blood mononuclear cells were used for TCR beta sequencing. The Qiagen DNeasy Blood Extraction Kit was used to extract genomic DNA from the blood cell samples. The receptor was derived from a man over 45 in good health and CMV-seronegative. Recombination linked TRBV2 to TRBJ2-1, with 7 central nucleotides matching TRBD2. The source material was PBMCs. The nucleotide sequence reads TGTGCCAGCAGTGAAATGGGGAAAGCGGGGTATGAGCAGTTCTTC. Translated, this gives CASSEMGKAGYEQFF. The reference TRBV2 and TRBJ2-1 proteins fill in what lies around the CDR3, so the full variable domain reads EPEVTQTPSHQVTQMGQEVILRCVPISNHLYFYWYRQILGQKVEFLVSFYNNEISEKSEIFDDQFSVERPDGSNFTLKIRSTKLEDSAMYFCASSEMGKAGYEQFFGPGTRLTVL.